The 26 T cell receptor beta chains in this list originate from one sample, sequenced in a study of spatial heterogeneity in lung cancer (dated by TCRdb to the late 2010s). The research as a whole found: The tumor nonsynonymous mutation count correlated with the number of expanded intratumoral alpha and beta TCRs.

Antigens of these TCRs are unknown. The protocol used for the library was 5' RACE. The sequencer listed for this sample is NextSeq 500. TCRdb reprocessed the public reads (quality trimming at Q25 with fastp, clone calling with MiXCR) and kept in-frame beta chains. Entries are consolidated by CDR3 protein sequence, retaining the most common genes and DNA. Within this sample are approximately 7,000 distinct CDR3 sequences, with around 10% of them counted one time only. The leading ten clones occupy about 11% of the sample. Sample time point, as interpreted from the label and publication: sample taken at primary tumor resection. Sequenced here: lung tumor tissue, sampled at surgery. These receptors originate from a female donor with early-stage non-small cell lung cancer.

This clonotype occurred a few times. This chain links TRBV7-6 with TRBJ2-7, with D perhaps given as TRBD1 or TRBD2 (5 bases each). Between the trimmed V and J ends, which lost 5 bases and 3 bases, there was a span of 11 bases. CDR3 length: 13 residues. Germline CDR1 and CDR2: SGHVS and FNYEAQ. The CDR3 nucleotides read TGTGCCAGCAGCCCGGGACCGAACTACGAGCAGTACTTC. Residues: CASSPGPNYEQYF.

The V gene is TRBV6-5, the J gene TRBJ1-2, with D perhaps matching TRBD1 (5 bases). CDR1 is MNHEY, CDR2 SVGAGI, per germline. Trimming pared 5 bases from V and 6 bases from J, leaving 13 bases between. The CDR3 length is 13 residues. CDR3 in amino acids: CASSPWDLHGYTF. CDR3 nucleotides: TGTGCCAGCAGTCCCTGGGACCTTCATGGCTACACCTTC.

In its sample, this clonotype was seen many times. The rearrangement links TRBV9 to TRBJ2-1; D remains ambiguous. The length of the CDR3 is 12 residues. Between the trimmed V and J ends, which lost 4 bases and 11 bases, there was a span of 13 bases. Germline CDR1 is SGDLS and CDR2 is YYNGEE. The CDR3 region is CASSSSSSQQFF. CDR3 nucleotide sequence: TGTGCCAGCAGCTCGAGCTCCAGTCAGCAGTTCTTC. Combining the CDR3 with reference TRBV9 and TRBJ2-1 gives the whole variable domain DSGVTQTPKHLITATGQRVTLRCSPRSGDLSVYWYQQSLDQGLQFLIQYYNGEERAKGNILERFSAQQFPDLHSELNLSSLELGDSALYFCASSSSSSQQFFGPGTRLTVL.

The CDR3 sequence: CASAGHSSYEQYF. The CDR3 DNA follows: TGTGCCAGCGCCGGACACAGCTCCTACGAGCAGTACTTC. The V gene is TRBV3-1, the J gene TRBJ2-7; a possible D gene is TRBD1 (5 bases). Germline V lookup: CDR1 LGHDT, CDR2 YNNKEL (reference sequence). Trimming cost V 8 bases and J 0 bases, with 11 bases left between them. This CDR3 has 13 residues.

CDR3 nucleotide sequence: TGTGCCACGAGCCCCGGGGGGAGAGGAGATACGCAGTATTTT. It is translated as CATSPGGRGDTQYF. The J gene is TRBJ2-3, the V gene TRBV24-1, with TRBD2 identical over 7 bases. The V gene's germline CDR1 is KGHDR and CDR2 SFDVKD. Trimming took 10 bases from V and 5 from J; bases not matched to a gene: 11. The CDR3 has 14 amino acids.

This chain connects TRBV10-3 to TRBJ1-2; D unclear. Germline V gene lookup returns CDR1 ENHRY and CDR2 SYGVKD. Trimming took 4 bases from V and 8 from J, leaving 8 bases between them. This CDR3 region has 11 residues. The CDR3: CAISGTGGYTF. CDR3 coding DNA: TGTGCCATCAGTGGGACTGGGGGCTACACCTTC.

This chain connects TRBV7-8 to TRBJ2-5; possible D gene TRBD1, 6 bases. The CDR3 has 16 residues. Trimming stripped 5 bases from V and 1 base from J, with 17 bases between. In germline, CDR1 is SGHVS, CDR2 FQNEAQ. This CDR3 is CASSHMRGHLQETQYF. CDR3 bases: TGTGCCAGCAGCCACATGAGGGGACACCTCCAAGAGACCCAGTACTTC.

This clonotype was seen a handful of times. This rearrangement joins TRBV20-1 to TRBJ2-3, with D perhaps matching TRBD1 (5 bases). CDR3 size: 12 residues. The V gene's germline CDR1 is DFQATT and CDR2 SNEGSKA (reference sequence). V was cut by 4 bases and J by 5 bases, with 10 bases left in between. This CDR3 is CSAIRVQDTQYF. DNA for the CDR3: TGCAGTGCTATCAGGGTTCAAGATACGCAGTATTTT.

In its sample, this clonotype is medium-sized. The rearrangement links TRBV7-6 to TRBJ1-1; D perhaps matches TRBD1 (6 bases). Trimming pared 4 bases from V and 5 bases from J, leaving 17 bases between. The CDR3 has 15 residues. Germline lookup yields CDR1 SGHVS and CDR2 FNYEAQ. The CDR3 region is CASSSPRRGQTEAFF. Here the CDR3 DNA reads TGTGCCAGCAGCTCCCCGCGACGGGGGCAGACTGAAGCTTTCTTT.

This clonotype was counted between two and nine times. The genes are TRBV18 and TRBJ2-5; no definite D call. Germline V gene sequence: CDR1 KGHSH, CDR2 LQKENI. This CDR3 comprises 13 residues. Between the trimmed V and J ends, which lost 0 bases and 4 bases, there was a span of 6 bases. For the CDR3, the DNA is TGTGCCAGCTCACCACCGCTAGGAGAGACCCAGTACTTC. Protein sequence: CASSPPLGETQYF.

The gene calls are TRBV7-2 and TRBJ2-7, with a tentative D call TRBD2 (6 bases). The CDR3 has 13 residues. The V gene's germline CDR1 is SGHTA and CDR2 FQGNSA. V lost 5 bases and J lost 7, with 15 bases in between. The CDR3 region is CASSRGPEGEQYV. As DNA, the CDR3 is TGTGCCAGCAGCCGAGGACCGGAGGGGGAGCAGTACGTC.

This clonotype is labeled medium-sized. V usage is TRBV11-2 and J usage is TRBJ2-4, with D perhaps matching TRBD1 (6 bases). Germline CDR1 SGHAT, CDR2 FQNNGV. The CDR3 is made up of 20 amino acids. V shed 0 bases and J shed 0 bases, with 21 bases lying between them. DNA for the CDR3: TGTGCCAGCAGCTTAGATACCTTGACAGGTCGACCGTTAGCCAAAAACATTCAGTACTTC. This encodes CASSLDTLTGRPLAKNIQYF. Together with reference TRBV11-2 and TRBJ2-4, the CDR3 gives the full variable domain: EAGVAQSPRYKIIEKRQSVAFWCNPISGHATLYWYQQILGQGPKLLIQFQNNGVVDDSQLPKDRFSAERLKGVDSTLKIQPAKLEDSAVYLCASSLDTLTGRPLAKNIQYFGAGTRLSVL.

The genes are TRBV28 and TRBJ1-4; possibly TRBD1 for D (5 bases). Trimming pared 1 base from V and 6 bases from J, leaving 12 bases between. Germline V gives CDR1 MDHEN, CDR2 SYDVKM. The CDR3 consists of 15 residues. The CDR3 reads CASSLLQGLHEKLFF. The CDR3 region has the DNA TGTGCCAGCAGTTTATTGCAGGGCCTTCATGAAAAACTGTTTTTT.

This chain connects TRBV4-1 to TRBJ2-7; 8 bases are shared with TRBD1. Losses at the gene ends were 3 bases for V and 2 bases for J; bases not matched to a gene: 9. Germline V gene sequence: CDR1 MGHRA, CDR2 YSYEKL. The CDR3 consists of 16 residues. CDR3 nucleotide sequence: TGCGCCAGCAGCCACCCAAGACAGGGGAGGCCCTACGAGCAGTACTTC. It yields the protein CASSHPRQGRPYEQYF.

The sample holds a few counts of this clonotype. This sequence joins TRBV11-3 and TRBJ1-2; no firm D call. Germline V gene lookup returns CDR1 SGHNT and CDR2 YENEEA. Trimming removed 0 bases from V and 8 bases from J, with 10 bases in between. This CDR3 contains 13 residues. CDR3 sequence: CASSLEAGRGYTF. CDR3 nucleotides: TGTGCCAGCAGCTTAGAGGCGGGTAGGGGCTACACCTTC.

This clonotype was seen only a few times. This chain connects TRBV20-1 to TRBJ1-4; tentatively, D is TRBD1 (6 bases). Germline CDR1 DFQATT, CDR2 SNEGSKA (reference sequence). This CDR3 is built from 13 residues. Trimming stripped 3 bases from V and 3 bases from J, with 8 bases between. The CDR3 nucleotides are TGCAGTGCTAGCAGGGGACCTAATGAAAAACTGTTTTTT. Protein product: CSASRGPNEKLFF.

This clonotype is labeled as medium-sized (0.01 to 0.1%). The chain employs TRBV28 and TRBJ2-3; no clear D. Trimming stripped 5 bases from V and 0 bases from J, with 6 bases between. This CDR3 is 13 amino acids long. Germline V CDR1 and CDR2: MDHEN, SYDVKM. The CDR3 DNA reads TGTGCCAGCAGTATGACTAGCACAGATACGCAGTATTTT. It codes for CASSMTSTDTQYF.

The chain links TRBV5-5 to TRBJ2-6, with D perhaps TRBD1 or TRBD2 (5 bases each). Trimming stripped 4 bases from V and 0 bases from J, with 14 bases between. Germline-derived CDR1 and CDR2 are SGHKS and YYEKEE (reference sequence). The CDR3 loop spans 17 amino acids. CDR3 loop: CASSPGTADSGANVLTF. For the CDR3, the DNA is TGTGCCAGCAGCCCTGGGACGGCAGACTCTGGGGCCAACGTCCTGACTTTC.

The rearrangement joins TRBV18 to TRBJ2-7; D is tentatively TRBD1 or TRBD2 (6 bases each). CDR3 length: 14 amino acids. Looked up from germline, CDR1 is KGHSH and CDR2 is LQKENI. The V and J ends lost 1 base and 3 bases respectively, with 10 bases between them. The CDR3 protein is CASSPHRDFYEQYF. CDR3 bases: TGTGCCAGCTCACCACACAGGGACTTCTACGAGCAGTACTTC.

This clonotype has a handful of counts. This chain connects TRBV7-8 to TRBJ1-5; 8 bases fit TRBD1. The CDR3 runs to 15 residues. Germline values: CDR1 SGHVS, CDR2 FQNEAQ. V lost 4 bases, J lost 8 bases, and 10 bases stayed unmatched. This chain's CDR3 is CASSSPGTGLEPQHF. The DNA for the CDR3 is TGTGCCAGCAGCTCACCCGGGACAGGCTTGGAGCCCCAGCATTTT.

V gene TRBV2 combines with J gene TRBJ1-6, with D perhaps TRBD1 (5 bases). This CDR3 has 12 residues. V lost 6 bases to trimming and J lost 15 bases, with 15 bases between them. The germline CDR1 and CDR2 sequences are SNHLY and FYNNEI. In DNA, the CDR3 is TGTGCCAGCAGCCTATCCGGACAACTCCTCCACTTT. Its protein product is CASSLSGQLLHF. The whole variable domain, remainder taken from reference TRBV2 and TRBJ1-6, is EPEVTQTPSHQVTQMGQEVILRCVPISNHLYFYWYRQILGQKVEFLVSFYNNEISEKSEIFDDQFSVERPDGSNFTLKIRSTKLEDSAMYFCASSLSGQLLHFGNGTRLTVT.

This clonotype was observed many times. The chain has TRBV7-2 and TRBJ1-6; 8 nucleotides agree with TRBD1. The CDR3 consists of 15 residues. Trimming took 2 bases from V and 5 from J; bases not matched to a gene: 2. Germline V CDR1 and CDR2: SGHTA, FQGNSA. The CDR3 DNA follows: TGTGCCAGCAGCTTACAGGGACAGGATAATTCACCCCTCCACTTT. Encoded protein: CASSLQGQDNSPLHF.

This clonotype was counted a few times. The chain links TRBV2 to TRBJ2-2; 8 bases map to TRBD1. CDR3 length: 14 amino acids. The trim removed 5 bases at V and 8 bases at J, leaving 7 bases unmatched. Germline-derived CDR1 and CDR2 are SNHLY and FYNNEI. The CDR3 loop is CASSMGQVPGELFF. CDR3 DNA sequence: TGTGCCAGCAGTATGGGACAGGTCCCAGGGGAGCTGTTTTTT.

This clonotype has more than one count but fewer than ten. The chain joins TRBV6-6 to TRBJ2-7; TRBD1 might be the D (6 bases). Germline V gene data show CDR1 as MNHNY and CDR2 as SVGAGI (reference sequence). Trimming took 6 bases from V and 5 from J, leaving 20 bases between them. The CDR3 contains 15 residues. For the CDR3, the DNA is TGTGCCAGCAGGCGGAACCGGGACAACACCCACGAGCAGTACTTC. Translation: CASRRNRDNTHEQYF.

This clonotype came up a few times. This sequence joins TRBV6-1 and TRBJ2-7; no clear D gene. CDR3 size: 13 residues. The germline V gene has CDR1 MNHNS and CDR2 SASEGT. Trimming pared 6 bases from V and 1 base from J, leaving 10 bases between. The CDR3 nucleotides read TGTGCCAGCAGGCCTCAGTTGTCCTACGAGCAGTACTTC. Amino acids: CASRPQLSYEQYF.

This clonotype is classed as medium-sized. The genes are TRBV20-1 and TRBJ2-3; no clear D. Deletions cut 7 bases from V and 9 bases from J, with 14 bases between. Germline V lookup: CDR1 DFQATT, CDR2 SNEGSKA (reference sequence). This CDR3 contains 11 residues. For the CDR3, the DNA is TGCAGTGTGCCCTCCAAGGGAACGCAGTATTTT. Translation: CSVPSKGTQYF.